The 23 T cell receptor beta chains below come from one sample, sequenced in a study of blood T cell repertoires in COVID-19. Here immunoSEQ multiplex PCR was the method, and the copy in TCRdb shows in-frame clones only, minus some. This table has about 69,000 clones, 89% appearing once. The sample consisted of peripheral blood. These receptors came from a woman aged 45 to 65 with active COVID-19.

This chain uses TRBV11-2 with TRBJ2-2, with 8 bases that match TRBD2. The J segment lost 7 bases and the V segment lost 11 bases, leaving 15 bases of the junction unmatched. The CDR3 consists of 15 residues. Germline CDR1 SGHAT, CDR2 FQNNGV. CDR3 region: CAGTSGAGDGGELFF. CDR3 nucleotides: TGTGCCGGCACCTCCGGAGCGGGAGATGGCGGGGAGCTGTTTTTT.

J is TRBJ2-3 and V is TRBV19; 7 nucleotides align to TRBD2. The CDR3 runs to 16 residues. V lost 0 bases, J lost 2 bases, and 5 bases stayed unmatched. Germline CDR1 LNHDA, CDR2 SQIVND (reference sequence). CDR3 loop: CASSIETGGPTDTQYF. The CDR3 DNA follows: TGTGCCAGTAGTATAGAGACGGGAGGTCCCACAGATACGCAGTATTTT. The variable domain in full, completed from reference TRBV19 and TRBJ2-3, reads DGGITQSPKYLFRKEGQNVTLSCEQNLNHDAMYWYRQDPGQGLRLIYYSQIVNDFQKGDIAEGYSVSREKKESFPLTVTSAQKNPTAFYLCASSIETGGPTDTQYFGPGTRLTVL.

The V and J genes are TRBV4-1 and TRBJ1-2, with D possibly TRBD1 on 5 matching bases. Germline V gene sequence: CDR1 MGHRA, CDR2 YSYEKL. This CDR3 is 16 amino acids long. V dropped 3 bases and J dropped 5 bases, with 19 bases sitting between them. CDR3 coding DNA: TGCGCCAGCAGCCAGAGGGACTCCGAGGCGGAGTATGGCTACACCTTC. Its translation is CASSQRDSEAEYGYTF.

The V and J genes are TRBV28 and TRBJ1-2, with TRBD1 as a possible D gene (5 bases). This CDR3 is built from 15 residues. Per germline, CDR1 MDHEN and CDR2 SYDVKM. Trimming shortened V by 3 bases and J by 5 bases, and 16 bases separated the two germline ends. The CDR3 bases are TGTGCCAGCAGTTTGGGGCCAGCTTCGTGGTATGGCTACACCTTC. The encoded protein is CASSLGPASWYGYTF.

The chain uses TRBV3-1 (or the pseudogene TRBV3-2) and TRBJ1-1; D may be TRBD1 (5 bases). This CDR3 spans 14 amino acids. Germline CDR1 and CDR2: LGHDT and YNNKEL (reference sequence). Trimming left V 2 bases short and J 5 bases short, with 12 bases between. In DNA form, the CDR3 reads TGTGCCAGCAGCCAATCTCAGGGTAGGACTGAAGCTTTCTTT. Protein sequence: CASSQSQGRTEAFF.

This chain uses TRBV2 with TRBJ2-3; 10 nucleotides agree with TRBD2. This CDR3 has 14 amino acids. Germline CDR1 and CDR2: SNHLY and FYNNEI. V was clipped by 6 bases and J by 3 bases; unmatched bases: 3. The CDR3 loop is CASRSSGSTDTQYF. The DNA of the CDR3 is TGTGCCAGCAGATCTAGCGGGAGTACAGATACGCAGTATTTT.

The CDR3 sequence: CASSLDSMNTEAFF. CDR3 DNA: TGTGCCAGCAGCTTAGATTCAATGAACACTGAAGCTTTCTTT. The chain combines TRBV11-3 with TRBJ1-1; no firm D call. Germline assignment: CDR1 SGHNT and CDR2 YENEEA. V was trimmed by 0 bases and J by 0 bases, leaving 5 bases between them. The CDR3 has 14 residues. The full variable domain, its missing parts supplied by reference TRBV11-3 and TRBJ1-1, is EAGVVQSPRYKIIEKKQPVAFWCNPISGHNTLYWYLQNLGQGPELLIRYENEEAVDDSQLPKDRFSAERLKGVDSTLKIQPAELGDSAVYLCASSLDSMNTEAFFGQGTRLTVV.

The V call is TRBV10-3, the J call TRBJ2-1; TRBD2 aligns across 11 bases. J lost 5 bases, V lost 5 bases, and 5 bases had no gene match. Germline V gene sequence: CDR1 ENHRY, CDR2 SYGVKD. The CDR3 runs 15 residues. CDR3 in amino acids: CAISTLLAGDNEQFF. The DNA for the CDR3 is TGTGCCATCAGTACCTTACTAGCGGGGGACAATGAGCAGTTCTTC.

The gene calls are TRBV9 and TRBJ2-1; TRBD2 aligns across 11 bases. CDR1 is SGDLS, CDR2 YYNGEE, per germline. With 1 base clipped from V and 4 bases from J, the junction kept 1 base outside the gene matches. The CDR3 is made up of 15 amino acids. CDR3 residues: CASSVRLAGYNEQFF. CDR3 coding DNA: TGTGCCAGCAGCGTAAGACTAGCGGGATACAATGAGCAGTTCTTC.

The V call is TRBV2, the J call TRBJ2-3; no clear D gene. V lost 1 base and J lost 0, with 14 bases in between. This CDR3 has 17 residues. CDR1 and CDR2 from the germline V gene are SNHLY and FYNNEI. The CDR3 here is CASSEERWRSSTDTQYF. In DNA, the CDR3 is TGTGCCAGCAGTGAAGAGAGATGGCGGTCTAGCACAGATACGCAGTATTTT.

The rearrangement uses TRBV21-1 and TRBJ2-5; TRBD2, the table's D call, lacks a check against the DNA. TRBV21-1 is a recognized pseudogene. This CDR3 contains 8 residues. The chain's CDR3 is CVSETQYF. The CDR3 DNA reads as TGTGTTTCGGAGACCCAGTACTTC.

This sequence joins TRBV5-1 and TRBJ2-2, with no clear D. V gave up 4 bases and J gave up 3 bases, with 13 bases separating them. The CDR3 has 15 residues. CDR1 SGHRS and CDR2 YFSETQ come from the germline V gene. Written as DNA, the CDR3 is TGCGCCAGCAGCAGGATGGGCCTTGACACCGGGGAGCTGTTTTTT. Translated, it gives CASSRMGLDTGELFF.

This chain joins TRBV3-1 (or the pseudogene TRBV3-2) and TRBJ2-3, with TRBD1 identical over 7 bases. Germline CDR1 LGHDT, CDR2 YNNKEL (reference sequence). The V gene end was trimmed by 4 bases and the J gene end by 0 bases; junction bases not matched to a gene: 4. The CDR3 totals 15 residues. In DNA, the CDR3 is TGTGCCAGCAGCCCGGGACAGTCCAGCACAGATACGCAGTATTTT. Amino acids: CASSPGQSSTDTQYF.

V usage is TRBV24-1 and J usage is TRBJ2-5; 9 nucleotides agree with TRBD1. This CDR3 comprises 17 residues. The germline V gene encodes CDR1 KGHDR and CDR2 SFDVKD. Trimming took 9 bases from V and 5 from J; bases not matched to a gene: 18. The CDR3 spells CATQGGDRDGEWETQYF. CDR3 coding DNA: TGTGCCACCCAAGGTGGGGACAGGGACGGAGAGTGGGAGACCCAGTACTTC.

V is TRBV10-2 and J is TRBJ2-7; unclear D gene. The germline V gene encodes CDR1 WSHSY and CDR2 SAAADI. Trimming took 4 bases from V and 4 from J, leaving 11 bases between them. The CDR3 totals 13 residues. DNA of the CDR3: TGCGCCAGCAGTGCCCCGGAGAGGTACGAGCAGTACTTC. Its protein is CASSAPERYEQYF.

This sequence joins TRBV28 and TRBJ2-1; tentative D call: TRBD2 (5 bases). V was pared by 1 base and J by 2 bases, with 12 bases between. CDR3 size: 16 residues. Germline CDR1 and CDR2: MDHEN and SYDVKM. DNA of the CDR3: TGTGCCAGCAGTTTATTTGGCGGGCCCACCTACAATGAGCAGTTCTTC. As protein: CASSLFGGPTYNEQFF.

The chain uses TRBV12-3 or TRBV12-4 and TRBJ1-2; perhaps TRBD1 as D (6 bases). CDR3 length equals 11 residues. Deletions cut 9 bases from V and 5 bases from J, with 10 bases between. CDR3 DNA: TGTGCCAGTGGGACAAATTATGGCTACACCTTC. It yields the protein CASGTNYGYTF.

For the CDR3, the DNA is TGCGCCAGCAGTGAGGGTAGCGGGAGGGGCTACGAGCAGTACTTC. Translating it yields CASSEGSGRGYEQYF. This sequence joins TRBV10-2 and TRBJ2-7, with 11 bases fitting TRBD2. This CDR3 comprises 15 residues. V shed 2 bases and J 3 bases; nucleotides not matched to a gene: 3. The germline CDR1 and CDR2 sequences are WSHSY and SAAADI.

CDR3 DNA sequence: TGCAGCGTTGCGGGTGTACGGTATGGCTACACCTTC. This sequence encodes CSVAGVRYGYTF. V and J are TRBV29-1 and TRBJ1-2, with D uncertain. Trimming removed 4 bases at V and 5 bases at J, with 11 bases between. The germline V gene has CDR1 SQVTM and CDR2 ANQGSEA. The CDR3 has 12 residues. Filled out from reference TRBV29-1 and TRBJ1-2, the complete variable domain reads SAVISQKPSRDICQRGTSLTIQCQVDSQVTMMFWYRQQPGQSLTLIATANQGSEATYESGFVIDKFPISRPNLTFSTLTVSNMSPEDSSIYLCSVAGVRYGYTFGSGTRLTVV.

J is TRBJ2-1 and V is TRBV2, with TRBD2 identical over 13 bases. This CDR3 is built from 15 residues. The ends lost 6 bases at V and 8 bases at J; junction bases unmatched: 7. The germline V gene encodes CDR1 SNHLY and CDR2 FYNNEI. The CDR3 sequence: CASRIGLAGDYEQFF. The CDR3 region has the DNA TGTGCCAGCAGAATCGGACTAGCGGGAGATTATGAGCAGTTCTTC.

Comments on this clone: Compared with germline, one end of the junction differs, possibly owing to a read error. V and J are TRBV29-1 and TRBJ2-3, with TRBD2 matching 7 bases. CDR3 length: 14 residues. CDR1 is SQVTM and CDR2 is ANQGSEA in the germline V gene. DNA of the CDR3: TGCAGCGTGGAAGAAAGCGGGAAAACAGATACGCAGTATTTT. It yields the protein CSVEESGKTDTQYF.

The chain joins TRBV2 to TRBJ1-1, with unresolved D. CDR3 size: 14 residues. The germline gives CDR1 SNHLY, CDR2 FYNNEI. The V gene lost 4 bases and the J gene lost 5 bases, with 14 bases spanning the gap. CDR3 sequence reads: CASSGHPPGTEAFF. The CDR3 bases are TGTGCCAGCAGTGGCCACCCCCCGGGTACTGAAGCTTTCTTT.

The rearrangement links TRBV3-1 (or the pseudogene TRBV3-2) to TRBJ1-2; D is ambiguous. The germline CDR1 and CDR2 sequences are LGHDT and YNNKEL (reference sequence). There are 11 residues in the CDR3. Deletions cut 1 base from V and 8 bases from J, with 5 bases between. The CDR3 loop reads CASSQGGGYTF. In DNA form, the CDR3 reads TGTGCCAGCAGCCAAGGAGGCGGCTACACCTTC.